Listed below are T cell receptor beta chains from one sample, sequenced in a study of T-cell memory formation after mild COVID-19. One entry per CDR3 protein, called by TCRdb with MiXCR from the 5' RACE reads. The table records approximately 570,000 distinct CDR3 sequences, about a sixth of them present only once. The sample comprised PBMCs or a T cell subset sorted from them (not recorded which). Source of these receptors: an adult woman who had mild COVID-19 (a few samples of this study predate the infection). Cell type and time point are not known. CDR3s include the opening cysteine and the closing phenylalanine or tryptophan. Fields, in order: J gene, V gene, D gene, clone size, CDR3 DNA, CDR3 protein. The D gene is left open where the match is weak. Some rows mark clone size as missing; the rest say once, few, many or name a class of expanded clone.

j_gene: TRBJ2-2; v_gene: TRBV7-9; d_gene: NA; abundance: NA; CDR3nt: TGTGCCAGCAGCTCGCCCTCGGCCGCGGGGACCACCGGGGAGCTGTTTTTT; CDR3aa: CASSSPSAAGTTGELFF
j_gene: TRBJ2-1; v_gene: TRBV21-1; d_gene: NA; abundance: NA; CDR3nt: TGTGCCAGCAGCAAAGGGGGAACCTCCTACAATGAGCAGTTCTTC; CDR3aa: CASSKGGTSYNEQFF
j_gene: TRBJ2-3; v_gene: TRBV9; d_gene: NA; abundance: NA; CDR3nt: TGTGCCAGCACCCCCAGGGGCACAGATACGCAGTATTTT; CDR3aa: CASTPRGTDTQYF
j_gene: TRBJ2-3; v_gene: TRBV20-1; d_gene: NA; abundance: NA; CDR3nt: TGCAGTGCTAGAGATCCCCAGCGGAACACAGATACGCAGTATTTT; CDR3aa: CSARDPQRNTDTQYF
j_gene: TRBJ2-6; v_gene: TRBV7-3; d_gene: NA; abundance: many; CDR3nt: TGTGCCAGCAGCGCAAACCCCCAGTCAGGGGCCAACGTCCTGACTTTC; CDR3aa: CASSANPQSGANVLTF
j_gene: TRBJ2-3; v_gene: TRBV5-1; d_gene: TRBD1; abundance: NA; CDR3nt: TGCGCCAGCAGCTTGTTGCAGGGGGCAATGGATACGCAGTATTTT; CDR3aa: CASSLLQGAMDTQYF
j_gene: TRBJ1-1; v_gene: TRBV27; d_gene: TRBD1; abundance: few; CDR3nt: TGTGCCAGCAGTGGACAGGGGGCGGACACTGAAGCTTTCTTT; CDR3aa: CASSGQGADTEAFF
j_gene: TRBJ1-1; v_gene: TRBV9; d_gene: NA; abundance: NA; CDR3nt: TGTGCCAGCAGCGCTTTAAAATGGGGATCCACTGAAGCTTTCTTT; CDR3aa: CASSALKWGSTEAFF
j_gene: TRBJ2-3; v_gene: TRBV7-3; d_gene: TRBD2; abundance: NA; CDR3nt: TGTGCCAGCAGCAAGGGACTAGCGGGGGGGCTTGATACGCAGTATTTT; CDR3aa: CASSKGLAGGLDTQYF
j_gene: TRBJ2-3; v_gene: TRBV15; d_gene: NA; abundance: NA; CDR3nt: TGTGCCACCAGCAGAGTTGACAGAAGCACAGATACGCAGTATTTT; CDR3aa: CATSRVDRSTDTQYF
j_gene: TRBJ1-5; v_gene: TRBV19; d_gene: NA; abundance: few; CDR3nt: TGTGCCAGTACCGCGACAGGTTTGCAAAATCAGCCCCAGCATTTT; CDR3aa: CASTATGLQNQPQHF
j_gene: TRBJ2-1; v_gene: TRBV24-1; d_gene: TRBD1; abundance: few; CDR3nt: TGTGCCACCAGTGATTTCGGACAGGCCAATGAGCAGTTCTTC; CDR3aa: CATSDFGQANEQFF
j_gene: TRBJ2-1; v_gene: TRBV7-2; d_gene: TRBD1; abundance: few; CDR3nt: TGTGCCAGCAGCCCACGGACAGGGAATAATTGGTACAATGAGCAGTTCTTC; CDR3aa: CASSPRTGNNWYNEQFF
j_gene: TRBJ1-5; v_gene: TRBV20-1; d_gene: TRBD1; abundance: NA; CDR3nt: TGCAGTGCGAGGCCCCGGGACAGGGTGGATCAGCCCCAGCATTTT; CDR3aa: CSARPRDRVDQPQHF
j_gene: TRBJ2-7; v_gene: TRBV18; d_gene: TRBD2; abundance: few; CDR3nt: TGTGCCAGCTCACTCCTAGCGGGGCCCTACGAGCAGTACTTC; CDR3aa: CASSLLAGPYEQYF
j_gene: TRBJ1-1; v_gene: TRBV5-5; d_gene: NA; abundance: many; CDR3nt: TGTGCCAGCAGCTTAGACTACACTGAAGCTTTCTTT; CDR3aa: CASSLDYTEAFF
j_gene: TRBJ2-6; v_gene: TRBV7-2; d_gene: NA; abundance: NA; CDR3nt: TGTGCCAGCAGCTCACCCCCAGATTCGAGGACCGACCTTCCTGGGGCCAACGTCCTGACTTTC; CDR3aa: CASSSPPDSRTDLPGANVLTF
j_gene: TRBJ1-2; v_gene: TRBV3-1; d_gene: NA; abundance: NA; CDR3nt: TGTGCCAGCAGCCGCCGTCAAAACTATGGCTACACCTTC; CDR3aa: CASSRRQNYGYTF
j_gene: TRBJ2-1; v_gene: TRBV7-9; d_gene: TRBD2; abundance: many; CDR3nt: TGTGCCAGCAGAGCTAGCGGGAGCCCCAATGAGCAGTTCTTC; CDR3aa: CASRASGSPNEQFF
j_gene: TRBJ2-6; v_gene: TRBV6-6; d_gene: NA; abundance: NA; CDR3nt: TGTGCCACTTCCGCTTCAGGGCCCTCTGGGGCCAACGTCCTGACTTTC; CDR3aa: CATSASGPSGANVLTF
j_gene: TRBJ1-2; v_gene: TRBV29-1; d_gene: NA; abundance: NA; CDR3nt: TGCAGCGCCGCCTTTAACGGCTATGGCTACACCTTC; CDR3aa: CSAAFNGYGYTF
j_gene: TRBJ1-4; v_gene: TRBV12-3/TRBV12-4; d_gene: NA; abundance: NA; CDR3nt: TGTGCCAGCAGTTTGAGGACAGACACCGAAAAACTGTTTTTT; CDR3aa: CASSLRTDTEKLFF
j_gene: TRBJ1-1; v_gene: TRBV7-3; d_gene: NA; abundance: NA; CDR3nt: TGTGCCAGCAGCGCCTCACAGGGCCTGAACACTGAAGCTTTCTTT; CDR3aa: CASSASQGLNTEAFF
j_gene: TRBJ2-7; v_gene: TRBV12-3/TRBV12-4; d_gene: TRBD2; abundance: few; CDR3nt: TGTGCCAGCAGCCCAGCCGGGACTAGGCAGACCTACGAGCAGTACTTC; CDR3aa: CASSPAGTRQTYEQYF
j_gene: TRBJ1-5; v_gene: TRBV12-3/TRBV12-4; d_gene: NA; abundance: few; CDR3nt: TGTGCCAGCAGTAGGCCTCCTCAGCCCCAGCATTTT; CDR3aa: CASSRPPQPQHF